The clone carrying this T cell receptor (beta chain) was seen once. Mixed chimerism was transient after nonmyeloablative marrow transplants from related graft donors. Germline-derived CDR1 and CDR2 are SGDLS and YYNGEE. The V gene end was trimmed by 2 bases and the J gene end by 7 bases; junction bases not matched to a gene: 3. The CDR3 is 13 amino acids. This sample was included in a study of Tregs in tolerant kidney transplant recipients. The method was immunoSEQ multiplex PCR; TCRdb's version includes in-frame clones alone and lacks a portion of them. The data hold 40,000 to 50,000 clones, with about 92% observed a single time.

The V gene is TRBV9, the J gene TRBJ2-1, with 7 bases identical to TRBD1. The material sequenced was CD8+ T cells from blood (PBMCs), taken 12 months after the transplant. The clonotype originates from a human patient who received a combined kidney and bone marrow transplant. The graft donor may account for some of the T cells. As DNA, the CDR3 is TGTGCCAGCAGCGTGTCAGGGGGAAATGAGCAGTTCTTC. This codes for CASSVSGGNEQFF.